This T cell receptor (beta chain) was retrieved from a study of T cell responses to AZD1222 COVID-19 vaccine. Details on this clone: The antigen is unknown.

Sequencing used immunoSEQ multiplex PCR; TCRdb keeps in-frame clones, though not all of them. This table has around 79,000 clones, roughly 88% appearing once. Study-level findings and limits: Spike-specific TCR breadth rose after two AZD1222 doses, and depth rose as well. Repertoire sampling happened only post peak T cell response.

The ends were cut back, 3 bases at V and 6 bases at J, with 14 bases in the middle. The CDR3 covers 14 residues. CDR1 is SGHDN and CDR2 is FVKESK in the germline V gene. The chain combines TRBV14 with TRBJ1-1; D remains unclear. This receptor was identified in an adult in good health. Specimen: peripheral blood, collected on day 0 of AZD1222 vaccination. CDR3 DNA sequence: TGTGCCAGCAGCCAGCGGACTGTTAGTTCTGAAGCTTTCTTT. The encoded protein is CASSQRTVSSEAFF.